The 26 T cell receptor beta chains in this list originate from one sample, sequenced in a study of cytotoxic CD8 clonotypes in ibrutinib-treated CLL. Sequenced by immunoSEQ multiplex PCR; TCRdb stores in-frame clones only, minus some. The data contain about 17,000 clones, roughly four fifths of them singletons. The material was PBMCs, obtained before ibrutinib treatment. The receptors come from a human donor with chronic lymphocytic leukemia.

The chain uses TRBV11-3 and TRBJ1-1, with D maybe TRBD1 (5 bases). Germline CDR1 is SGHNT and CDR2 is YENEEA. The CDR3 consists of 16 residues. The germline V and J ends were trimmed by 5 bases and 1 base, with 17 bases remaining between them. CDR3 sequence (DNA): TGTGCCAGCAGCCCGGGGTGGGGCGGCTGGAACACTGAAGCTTTCTTT. Translating it yields CASSPGWGGWNTEAFF.

CDR3 protein: CASRFAGTEKYEQYF. The CDR3 DNA sequence: TGTGCCAGCAGGTTTGCCGGGACAGAAAAGTACGAGCAGTACTTC. The rearrangement uses TRBV6-5 and TRBJ2-7, with 7 bases lining up with TRBD1. Germline lookup yields CDR1 MNHEY and CDR2 SVGAGI. This CDR3 has 15 residues. Trimming at V came to 6 bases and at J to 4 bases, leaving 12 bases not matched to a gene.

V is TRBV7-6 and J is TRBJ2-5; the match to TRBD2 covers 7 bases. This CDR3 has 16 amino acids. V lost 8 bases, J lost 2 bases, and 14 bases stayed unmatched. CDR1 is SGHVS and CDR2 is FNYEAQ in the germline V gene. The CDR3 nucleotides are TGTGCCAGCCTCACCAGGCGGGGGATAGAACAAGAGACCCAGTACTTC. Amino acid sequence: CASLTRRGIEQETQYF.

This chain connects TRBV9 to TRBJ1-6, with D perhaps TRBD1 (6 bases). Germline V lookup: CDR1 SGDLS, CDR2 YYNGEE. The CDR3 loop spans 16 amino acids. The V end was cut by 1 base, the J end by 9 bases, with 17 bases between. In DNA form, the CDR3 reads TGTGCCAGCAGCGTATTGGGGGGCACGTTTGGTTCACCCCTCCACTTT. It yields the protein CASSVLGGTFGSPLHF.

In this sample, this clone turned up a few times. The chain couples TRBV28 to TRBJ2-2; D is ambiguous. Germline V gene sequence: CDR1 MDHEN, CDR2 SYDVKM. CDR3 size: 14 residues. Trimming shortened V by 7 bases and J by 3 bases, and 12 bases separated the two germline ends. CDR3 residues: CASTKTSDTGELFF. CDR3 bases: TGTGCCAGCACCAAAACCAGTGACACCGGGGAGCTGTTTTTT.

The chain links TRBV29-1 to TRBJ1-1; TRBD1 aligns across 7 bases. The CDR3 loop spans 15 amino acids. Trimming at V came to 6 bases and at J to 1 base, leaving 11 bases not matched to a gene. Looked up from germline, CDR1 is SQVTM and CDR2 is ANQGSEA. In DNA form, the CDR3 reads TGCAGCGTGGCGACAGGGAGTGAAGCGAACACTGAAGCTTTCTTT. It yields the protein CSVATGSEANTEAFF. The complete variable domain, with remaining parts taken from reference TRBV29-1 and TRBJ1-1, reads SAVISQKPSRDICQRGTSLTIQCQVDSQVTMMFWYRQQPGQSLTLIATANQGSEATYESGFVIDKFPISRPNLTFSTLTVSNMSPEDSSIYLCSVATGSEANTEAFFGQGTRLTVV.

This clone appeared a few times. The chain uses TRBV10-3 and TRBJ1-2; 9 nucleotides match TRBD1. CDR1 and CDR2 (germline): ENHRY, SYGVKD. The CDR3 has 13 residues. Trimming cost V 6 bases and J 5 bases; bases outside gene matches: 4. The CDR3 sequence: CAISSTGGYGYTF. The CDR3 DNA follows: TGTGCCATCAGCTCGACAGGGGGGTATGGCTACACCTTC.

This rearrangement joins TRBV10-3 to TRBJ1-1; D remains unclear. The CDR3 totals 15 residues. Trimming took off 4 bases at V and 1 base at J, with 13 bases between the two ends. Germline V gene data show CDR1 as ENHRY and CDR2 as SYGVKD. DNA of the CDR3: TGTGCCATCAGTGGTGCGGTCCTGACGAACACTGAAGCTTTCTTT. It codes for CAISGAVLTNTEAFF.

The chain links TRBV6-5 to TRBJ1-1; D is uncertain. Trimming cost V 6 bases and J 0 bases, with 5 bases left between them. Looked up from germline, CDR1 is MNHEY and CDR2 is SVGAGI. This CDR3 comprises 12 residues. The DNA of the CDR3 is TGTGCCAGCAGAAGATTGAACACTGAAGCTTTCTTT. Protein sequence: CASRRLNTEAFF.

The chain employs TRBV5-1 and TRBJ1-4, with 10 bases aligning to TRBD1. CDR1 and CDR2 from the germline V gene are SGHRS and YFSETQ. The length of the CDR3 is 16 residues. Unmatched junction bases numbered 4, after V lost 0 bases and J lost 5 bases. The CDR3, as DNA: TGCGCCAGCAGCTTGGCCGCGACAGGGGGCAATGAAAAACTGTTTTTT. Protein: CASSLAATGGNEKLFF.

The chain is built from TRBV2 and TRBJ2-5; 7 bases agree with TRBD2. Germline V CDR1 and CDR2: SNHLY, FYNNEI. V gave up 6 bases and J gave up 2 bases; unmatched junction bases: 6. This CDR3 spans 14 amino acids. The CDR3 DNA reads as TGTGCCAGCAGGCTAGCGGTGACACAAGAGACCCAGTACTTC. This sequence encodes CASRLAVTQETQYF.

In this sample, this clone turned up once. The rearrangement joins TRBV2 to TRBJ1-2; the D gene is possibly TRBD1 (5 bases). CDR1 and CDR2 (germline): SNHLY, FYNNEI. The CDR3 has 13 residues. Trimming pared 4 bases from V and 6 bases from J, leaving 12 bases between. CDR3 sequence: CASSVLGEHGYTF. Written as DNA, the CDR3 is TGTGCCAGCAGTGTTTTAGGGGAGCATGGCTACACCTTC.

The V gene is TRBV28, the J gene TRBJ1-5, with D unresolved. Deletions cut 6 bases from V and 1 base from J, with 16 bases between. Per germline, CDR1 MDHEN and CDR2 SYDVKM. The CDR3 length is 16 residues. The CDR3: CASSFPEDFSNQPQHF. Here the CDR3 DNA reads TGTGCCAGCAGCTTCCCGGAAGATTTCAGCAATCAGCCCCAGCATTTT.

This chain uses TRBV6-1 with TRBJ2-2; 11 bases align to TRBD2. The CDR3 is made up of 17 amino acids. The V segment lost 7 bases and the J segment 0 bases; nucleotides outside the gene matches: 7. Germline V gene lookup returns CDR1 MNHNS and CDR2 SASEGT. The DNA for the CDR3 is TGTGCCAGCAATGTAGCGGGAGGGTACGCGAACACCGGGGAGCTGTTTTTT. It specifies CASNVAGGYANTGELFF.

The V gene is TRBV9, the J gene TRBJ1-2, with a tentative D call TRBD1 (6 bases). The CDR3 consists of 13 residues. V was trimmed by 0 bases and J by 7 bases, leaving 10 bases between them. Germline-derived CDR1 and CDR2 are SGDLS and YYNGEE. The CDR3 protein is CASSVGGAAGYTF. The CDR3 DNA reads TGTGCCAGCAGCGTAGGGGGGGCGGCTGGCTACACCTTC.

This chain links TRBV9 with TRBJ2-7; perhaps TRBD2 as D (5 bases). The V end lost 1 base, the J end lost 2 bases, and 10 bases lay between the germline ends. Looked up from germline, CDR1 is SGDLS and CDR2 is YYNGEE. The CDR3 contains 14 residues. CDR3 region: CASSVSPGTYEQYF. The CDR3 DNA reads TGTGCCAGCAGCGTATCCCCCGGGACCTACGAGCAGTACTTC.

This clone was recorded a few times. The CDR3 DNA reads as TGCGCCAACCCCCCGGACTTGGATACTTACGAGCAGTACTTC. Its protein is CANPPDLDTYEQYF. V usage is TRBV23-1 and J usage is TRBJ2-7; D perhaps matches TRBD2 (5 bases). Being an ORF, TRBV23-1 has a function that is uncertain. The CDR3 spans 14 residues. Trimming left V 10 bases short and J 4 bases short, with 20 bases between.

This clone was recorded once. The rearrangement joins TRBV28 to TRBJ1-1; tentatively, D is TRBD1 (6 bases). Germline CDR1 and CDR2: MDHEN and SYDVKM. The CDR3 is made up of 15 amino acids. Between the trimmed V and J ends, which lost 5 bases and 5 bases, there was a span of 18 bases. The CDR3 DNA reads as TGTGCCAGCAGTCCCCGGCAGGGGTGGATTACTGAAGCTTTCTTT. Its translation: CASSPRQGWITEAFF.

The chain links TRBV6-5 to TRBJ2-5, with 7 bases fitting TRBD2. J gave up 5 bases and V 4 bases, and 7 bases lay outside the gene matches. This CDR3 has 14 residues. Germline V gene data show CDR1 as MNHEY and CDR2 as SVGAGI. The CDR3 nucleotides are TGTGCCAGCAGTTGGACTAGACGCGTGGAGACCCAGTACTTC. Its protein product is CASSWTRRVETQYF.

This clone turned up a few times. This chain joins TRBV5-4 and TRBJ2-1; possible D gene TRBD2, 6 bases. V shed 4 bases and J shed 7 bases, with 21 bases lying between them. Germline V gene sequence: CDR1 SGHNT, CDR2 YYREEE (reference sequence). The CDR3 covers 16 residues. The CDR3 sequence: CASSPTGGNLVNEQFF. CDR3 bases: TGTGCCAGCAGCCCCACCGGAGGGAACCTAGTTAATGAGCAGTTCTTC.

This clone was counted only a few times. The V call is TRBV5-1, the J call TRBJ1-2; 8 bases line up with TRBD1. J gave up 6 bases and V 7 bases, and 14 bases lay outside the gene matches. The CDR3 covers 15 residues. Germline loops: CDR1 SGHRS, CDR2 YFSETQ. CDR3 in amino acids: CASGPDRAAQNGYTF. The DNA for the CDR3 is TGCGCCAGCGGTCCGGACAGGGCGGCCCAAAATGGCTACACCTTC.

V and J are TRBV5-5 and TRBJ2-7; D remains ambiguous. From germline, CDR1 is SGHKS and CDR2 YYEKEE (reference sequence). This CDR3 is built from 13 residues. Trimming removed 4 bases from V and 3 bases from J, with 11 bases in between. This chain's CDR3 is CASSRSWGYEQYF. The CDR3 nucleotides are TGTGCCAGCAGCCGATCCTGGGGCTACGAGCAGTACTTC.

J is TRBJ2-2 and V is TRBV28, with 10 bases that match TRBD1. Germline assignment: CDR1 MDHEN and CDR2 SYDVKM. V lost 4 bases, J lost 4 bases, and 3 bases stayed unmatched. The CDR3 has 15 amino acids. CDR3 in DNA: TGTGCCAGCAGTTCGGGACAGGGGACCACCGGGGAGCTGTTTTTT. The encoded protein is CASSSGQGTTGELFF.

By share of the sample, this clone is large. The J gene is TRBJ2-7, the V gene TRBV18; tentatively, D is TRBD2 (5 bases). The germline V and J ends were trimmed by 6 bases and 2 bases, with 23 bases remaining between them. This CDR3 comprises 17 residues. In germline, CDR1 is KGHSH, CDR2 LQKENI. DNA of the CDR3: TGTGCCAGCTCTCCAAGAGTTAGACGATCGGGAACCTACGAGCAGTACTTC. Its protein product is CASSPRVRRSGTYEQYF.

The V gene is TRBV10-2, the J gene TRBJ2-1, with TRBD2 matching 9 bases. V lost 5 bases and J lost 9; bases outside the gene matches: 8. CDR3 size: 14 residues. The germline gives CDR1 WSHSY, CDR2 SAAADI. The DNA of the CDR3 is TGCGCCAGCAGTACTAGCGGGTTAGGCGGTGAGCAGTTCTTC. This gives the protein CASSTSGLGGEQFF.

Note on this clone: Other nucleotide sequences from this sample produce the same CDR3. The V gene is TRBV21-1, the J gene TRBJ2-7; the table's D call of TRBD2 was not tested on the DNA. TRBV21-1 is a recognized pseudogene. There are 13 residues in the CDR3. The CDR3 reads CASSRRGAYEQYF. The CDR3 DNA reads as TGTGCCAGCAGCAGGAGAGGAGCCTATGAGCAGTACTTC.